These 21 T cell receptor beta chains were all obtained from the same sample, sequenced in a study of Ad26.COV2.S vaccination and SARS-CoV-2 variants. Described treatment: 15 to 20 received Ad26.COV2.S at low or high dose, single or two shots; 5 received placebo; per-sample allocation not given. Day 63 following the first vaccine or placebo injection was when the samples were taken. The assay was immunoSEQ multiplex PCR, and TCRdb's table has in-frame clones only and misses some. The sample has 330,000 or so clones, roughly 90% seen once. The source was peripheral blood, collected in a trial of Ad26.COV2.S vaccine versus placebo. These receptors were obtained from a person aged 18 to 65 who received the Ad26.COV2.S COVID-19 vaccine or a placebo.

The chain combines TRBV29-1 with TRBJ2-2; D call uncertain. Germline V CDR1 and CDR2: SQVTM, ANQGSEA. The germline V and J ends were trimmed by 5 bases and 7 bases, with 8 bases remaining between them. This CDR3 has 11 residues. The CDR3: CSVRWDGELFF. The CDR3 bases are TGCAGCGTTCGGTGGGACGGGGAGCTGTTTTTT.

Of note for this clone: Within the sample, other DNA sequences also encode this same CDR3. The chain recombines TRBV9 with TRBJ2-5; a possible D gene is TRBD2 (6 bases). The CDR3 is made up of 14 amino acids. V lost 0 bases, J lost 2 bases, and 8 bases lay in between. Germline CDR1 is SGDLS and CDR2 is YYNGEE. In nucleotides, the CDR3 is TGTGCCAGCAGCGTAGCAGGACTACAAGAGACCCAGTACTTC. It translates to CASSVAGLQETQYF.

CDR3 in DNA: TGCGCCAGCAGCCAGGCAGACTTTGGGGGCTACACCTTC. Its protein is CASSQADFGGYTF. The V and J genes are TRBV4-3 and TRBJ1-2; D call uncertain. V lost 3 bases and J lost 8, with 13 bases in between. The CDR3 is made up of 13 amino acids. Germline V gene sequence: CDR1 LGHNA, CDR2 YSLEER.

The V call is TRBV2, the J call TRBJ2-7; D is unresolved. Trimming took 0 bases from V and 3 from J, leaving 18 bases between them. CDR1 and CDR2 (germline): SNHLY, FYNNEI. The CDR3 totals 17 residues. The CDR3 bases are TGTGCCAGCAGTGAAGCCGGCAGAAAGCTGGGTCGCTACGAGCAGTACGTC. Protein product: CASSEAGRKLGRYEQYV.

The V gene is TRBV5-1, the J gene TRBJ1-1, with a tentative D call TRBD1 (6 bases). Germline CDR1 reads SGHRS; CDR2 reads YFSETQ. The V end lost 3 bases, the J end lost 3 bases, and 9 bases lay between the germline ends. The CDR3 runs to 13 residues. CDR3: CASSSQGYTEAFF. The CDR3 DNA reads TGCGCCAGCAGCTCACAGGGCTACACTGAAGCTTTCTTT.

CDR3 nucleotide sequence: TGTGCCACCAGTGATTCTTATAGCAATCAGCCCCAGCATTTT. This encodes CATSDSYSNQPQHF. V and J are TRBV24-1 and TRBJ1-5; D is ambiguous. This CDR3 comprises 14 residues. Trimming stripped 2 bases from V and 0 bases from J, with 4 bases between. Per the germline V gene, CDR1 is KGHDR and CDR2 is SFDVKD.

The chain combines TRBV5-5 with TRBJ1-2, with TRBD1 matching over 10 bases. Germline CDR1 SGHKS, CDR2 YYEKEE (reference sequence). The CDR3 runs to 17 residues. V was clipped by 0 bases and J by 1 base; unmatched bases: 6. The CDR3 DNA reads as TGTGCCAGCAGCTTGGCCGGGACAGGGGCCAATAACTATGGCTACACCTTC. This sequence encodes CASSLAGTGANNYGYTF.

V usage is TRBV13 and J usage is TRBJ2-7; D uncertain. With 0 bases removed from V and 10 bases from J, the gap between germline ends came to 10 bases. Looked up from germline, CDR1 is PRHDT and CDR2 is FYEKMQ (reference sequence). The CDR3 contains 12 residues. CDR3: CASSLGLRNQYV. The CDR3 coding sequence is TGTGCCAGCAGCTTAGGCCTGAGGAATCAGTACGTC.

The CDR3 region is CASSQVSGYGYTF. The DNA of the CDR3 is TGCGCCAGCAGCCAAGTTTCCGGGTATGGCTACACCTTC. The chain joins TRBV4-3 to TRBJ1-2; D gene ambiguous. The CDR3 is made up of 13 amino acids. The germline V and J ends were trimmed by 1 base and 5 bases, with 8 bases remaining between them. Germline V lookup: CDR1 LGHNA, CDR2 YSLEER.

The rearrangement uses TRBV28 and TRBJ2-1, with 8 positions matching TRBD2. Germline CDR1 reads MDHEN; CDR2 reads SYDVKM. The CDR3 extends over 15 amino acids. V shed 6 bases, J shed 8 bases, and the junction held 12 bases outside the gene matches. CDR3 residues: CASSFEAGGVYEQFF. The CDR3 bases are TGTGCCAGCAGCTTCGAGGCGGGAGGAGTATATGAGCAGTTCTTC.

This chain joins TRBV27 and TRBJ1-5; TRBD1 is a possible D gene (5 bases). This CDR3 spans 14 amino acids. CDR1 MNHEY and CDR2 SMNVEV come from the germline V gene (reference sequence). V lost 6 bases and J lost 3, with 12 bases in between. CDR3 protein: CASSRQGDNQPQHF. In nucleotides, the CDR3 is TGTGCCAGCAGCCGCCAGGGCGACAATCAGCCCCAGCATTTT.

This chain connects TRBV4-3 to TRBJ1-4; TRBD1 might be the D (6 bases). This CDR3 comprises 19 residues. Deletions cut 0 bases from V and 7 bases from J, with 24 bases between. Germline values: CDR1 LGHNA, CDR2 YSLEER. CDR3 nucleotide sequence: TGCGCCAGCAGCCAAGAAGTCCACCTCGGCGGGGGCCCTGGTGAAAAACTGTTTTTT. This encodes CASSQEVHLGGGPGEKLFF.

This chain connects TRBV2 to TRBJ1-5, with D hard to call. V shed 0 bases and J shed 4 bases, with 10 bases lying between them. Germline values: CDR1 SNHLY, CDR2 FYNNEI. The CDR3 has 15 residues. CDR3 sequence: CASSEALTENQPQHF. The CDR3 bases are TGTGCCAGCAGTGAAGCGCTGACGGAGAATCAGCCCCAGCATTTT.

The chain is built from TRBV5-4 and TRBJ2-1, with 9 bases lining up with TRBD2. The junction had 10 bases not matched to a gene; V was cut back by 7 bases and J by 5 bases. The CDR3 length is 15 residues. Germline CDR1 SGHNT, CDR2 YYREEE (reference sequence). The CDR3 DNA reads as TGTGCCAGCTCCACCATAGCGGGAGAAAACAATGAGCAGTTCTTC. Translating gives CASSTIAGENNEQFF.

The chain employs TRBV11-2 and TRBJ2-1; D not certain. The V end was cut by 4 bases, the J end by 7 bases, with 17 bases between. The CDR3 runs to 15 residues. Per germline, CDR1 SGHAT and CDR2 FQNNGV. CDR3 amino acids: CASSSWSEGLNEQFF. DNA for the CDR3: TGTGCCAGCAGCTCCTGGAGCGAAGGTTTAAATGAGCAGTTCTTC.

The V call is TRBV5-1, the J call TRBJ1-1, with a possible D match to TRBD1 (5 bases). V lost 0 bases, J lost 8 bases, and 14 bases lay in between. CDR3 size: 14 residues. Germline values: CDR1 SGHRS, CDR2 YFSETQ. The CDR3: CASSLEGGVQEAFF. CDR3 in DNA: TGCGCCAGCAGCTTGGAGGGAGGGGTTCAGGAAGCTTTCTTT.

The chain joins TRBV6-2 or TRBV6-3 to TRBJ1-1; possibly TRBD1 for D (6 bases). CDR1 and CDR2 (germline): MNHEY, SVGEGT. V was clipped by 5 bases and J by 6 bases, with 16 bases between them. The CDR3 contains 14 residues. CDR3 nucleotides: TGTGCCAGCAGTGCTACGACAGGTCGGGCTGAAGCTTTCTTT. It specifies CASSATTGRAEAFF.

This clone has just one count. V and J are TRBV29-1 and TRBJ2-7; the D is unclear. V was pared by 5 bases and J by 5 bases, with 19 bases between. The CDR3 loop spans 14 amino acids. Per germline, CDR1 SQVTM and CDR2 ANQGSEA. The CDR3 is CSVLDTGRTDEQYF. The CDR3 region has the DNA TGCAGCGTTCTAGACACCGGACGGACCGACGAGCAGTACTTC.

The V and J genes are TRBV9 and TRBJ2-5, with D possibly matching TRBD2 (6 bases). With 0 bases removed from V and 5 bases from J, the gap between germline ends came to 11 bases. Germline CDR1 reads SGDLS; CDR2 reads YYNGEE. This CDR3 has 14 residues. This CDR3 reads CASSVGRAGETQYF. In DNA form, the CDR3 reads TGTGCCAGCAGCGTAGGGAGGGCCGGCGAGACCCAGTACTTC.

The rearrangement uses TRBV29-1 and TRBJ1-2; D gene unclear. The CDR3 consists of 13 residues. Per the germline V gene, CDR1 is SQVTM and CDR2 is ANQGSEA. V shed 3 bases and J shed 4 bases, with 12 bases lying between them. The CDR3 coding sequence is TGCAGCGTTGAGGACCCGTCTCTCTATGGCTACACCTTC. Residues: CSVEDPSLYGYTF.

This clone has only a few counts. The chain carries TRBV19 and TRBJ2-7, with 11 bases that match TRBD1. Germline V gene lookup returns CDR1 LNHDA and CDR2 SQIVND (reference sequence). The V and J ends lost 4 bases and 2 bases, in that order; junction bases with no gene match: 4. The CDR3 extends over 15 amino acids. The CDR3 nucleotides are TGTGCCAGTAGTAGTGGACAGGGGGCTACCTACGAGCAGTACGTC. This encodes CASSSGQGATYEQYV.